These T cell receptor beta chains were read from a single sample in a study of T cell responses to AZD1222 COVID-19 vaccine. Profiled with immunoSEQ multiplex PCR; TCRdb holds only in-frame clones, not every one. The data show roughly 130,000 clones, 88% seen once. The sequencing used peripheral blood, collected on day 0 of AZD1222 vaccination. The receptors derive from an adult in good health. Each CDR3 is given with its conserved first and last residue. Each record gives: V gene, J gene, clone size, D gene, CDR3 length, CDR3 protein, CDR3 DNA. The D gene is left open where the match is weak. Clone size appears in some rows only: once, few, many, or a class for an expanded clone.

TRBV7-9	TRBJ2-1	NA	TRBD2	15	CASSPLAGGRDEQFF	TGTGCCAGCAGCCCGCTAGCGGGGGGGCGGGATGAGCAGTTCTTC
TRBV28	TRBJ1-2	NA	NA	11	CAIEQLYGYTF	TGTGCCATCGAACAGCTCTATGGCTACACCTTC
TRBV7-9	TRBJ2-5	NA	NA	13	CASSFGTEETQYF	TGTGCCAGCAGCTTCGGGACGGAAGAGACCCAGTACTTC
TRBV6-5	TRBJ2-7	NA	TRBD1	12	CASSNTGAREYF	TGTGCCAGCAGCAACACAGGGGCTCGCGAGTACTTC
TRBV7-2	TRBJ2-7	NA	TRBD2	15	CASSPGTSGSYEQYF	TGTGCCAGCAGCCCAGGGACTAGCGGGAGCTACGAGCAGTACTTC
TRBV4-2	TRBJ1-2	once	NA	15	CASSQDLGGSYGYTF	TGTGCCAGCAGCCAAGATCTTGGGGGGAGCTATGGCTACACCTTC
TRBV28	TRBJ1-6	NA	NA	15	CASSRVAEGNSPLHF	TGTGCCAGCAGCCGGGTCGCGGAGGGGAATTCACCCCTCCACTTT
TRBV5-6	TRBJ2-3	NA	NA	15	CASSLRQGSTDTQYF	TGTGCCAGCAGCCTCCGGCAGGGCTCCACAGATACGCAGTATTTT
TRBV28	TRBJ2-3	NA	TRBD1	14	CASGGTGSTDTQYF	TGTGCCAGCGGCGGGACAGGGTCGACAGATACGCAGTATTTT
TRBV6-5	TRBJ2-5	once	TRBD1	15	CASSYSQGALETQYF	TGTGCCAGCAGTTACTCTCAGGGGGCCTTAGAGACCCAGTACTTC
TRBV10-3	TRBJ1-2	NA	NA	13	CAISDGFDYGYTF	TGTGCCATCAGTGATGGGTTTGACTATGGCTACACCTTC
TRBV10-2	TRBJ2-3	once	NA	15	CASSDVNRGSDTQYF	TGCGCCAGCAGTGACGTAAATCGCGGCTCAGATACGCAGTATTTT
TRBV10-1	TRBJ2-7	few	NA	16	CASSASPGRRTYEQYF	TGCGCCAGCAGTGCCTCTCCTGGGAGGCGGACCTACGAGCAGTACTTC
TRBV7-2	TRBJ2-7	NA	TRBD2	17	CASSAGLAATSSYEQYF	TGTGCCAGCAGCGCCGGACTAGCGGCAACAAGCTCCTACGAGCAGTACTTC
TRBV5-5	TRBJ1-4	NA	NA	15	CASSSRSTTNEKLFF	TGTGCCAGCAGCTCCCGGTCTACAACTAATGAAAAACTGTTTTTT
TRBV11-2	TRBJ1-6	NA	NA	14	CASSLKGYNSPLHF	TGTGCCAGCAGCTTGAAGGGCTATAATTCACCCCTCCACTTT
TRBV1	TRBJ2-7	NA	NA	15	CTSSQAEQVFDEQYF	TGCACCAGCAGCCAAGCAGAACAGGTTTTTGACGAGCAGTACTTC
TRBV2	TRBJ1-5	NA	NA	15	CASSTGDNSNQPQHF	TGTGCCAGCAGCACGGGGGATAATAGCAATCAGCCCCAGCATTTT
TRBV9	TRBJ1-2	NA	TRBD1	13	CASSGTGATGYTF	TGTGCCAGCAGCGGTACAGGGGCTACCGGCTACACCTTC
TRBV27	TRBJ2-2	NA	NA	15	CASSRAAKGTGELFF	TGTGCCAGCAGTAGGGCAGCCAAGGGGACCGGGGAGCTGTTTTTT
TRBV6-5	TRBJ1-2	NA	NA	15	CASKPRAEASYGYTF	TGTGCCAGCAAACCCCGGGCAGAGGCTTCCTATGGCTACACCTTC
TRBV19	TRBJ1-5	NA	NA	14	CASSHQGMDQPQHF	TGTGCCAGTAGTCACCAAGGTATGGACCAGCCCCAGCATTTT
TRBV7-2	TRBJ2-7	NA	NA	16	CASSLSGSQGSYEQYF	TGTGCCAGCAGCTTATCTGGCAGCCAAGGGTCCTACGAGCAGTACTTC
TRBV10-1	TRBJ2-1	NA	NA	12	CASSERGAEQFF	TGCGCCAGCAGTGAGAGGGGGGCAGAGCAGTTCTTC
TRBV15	TRBJ1-1	NA	TRBD1	15	CATSSRTGGIAEAFF	TGTGCCACCAGCTCGCGGACAGGGGGCATCGCTGAAGCTTTCTTT
TRBV5-1	TRBJ1-2	NA	NA	16	CASSLGAAAATYGYTF	TGCGCCAGCAGCTTGGGAGCCGCGGCGGCCACGTATGGCTACACCTTC
TRBV6-1	TRBJ2-3	NA	NA	13	CASSETTSGTQYF	TGTGCCAGCAGTGAGACAACCTCAGGCACGCAGTATTTT
TRBV28	TRBJ1-2	NA	NA	13	CASSLGQIFGYTF	TGTGCCAGCAGTTTGGGGCAGATCTTTGGCTACACCTTC
TRBV7-6	TRBJ2-5	NA	TRBD2	18	CASSLALGLAGGRETQYF	TGTGCCAGCAGCTTAGCCCTGGGACTAGCGGGGGGCCGGGAGACCCAGTACTTC
TRBV5-1	TRBJ2-3	NA	NA	13	CASSTGPKDTQYF	TGCGCCAGCAGCACCGGGCCAAAGGATACGCAGTATTTT
TRBV19	TRBJ2-5	NA	TRBD1	15	CASSIGQGMGETQYF	TGTGCCAGTAGTATAGGACAGGGGATGGGGGAGACCCAGTACTTC
TRBV5-6	TRBJ1-5	NA	NA	12	CASSLTNQPQHF	TGTGCCAGCAGCTTGACGAATCAGCCCCAGCATTTT
TRBV6-5	TRBJ2-1	NA	TRBD2	15	CASRWVSGRFYEQFF	TGTGCCAGCCGCTGGGTGAGCGGGAGGTTCTATGAGCAGTTCTTC
TRBV6-5	TRBJ2-3	NA	NA	14	CASSYSKSTDTQYF	TGTGCCAGCAGTTACTCGAAAAGCACAGATACGCAGTATTTT
TRBV29-1	TRBJ1-2	NA	TRBD1	12	CSVPTGTEDYTF	TGCAGCGTACCGACAGGGACTGAAGACTACACCTTC
TRBV6-5	TRBJ2-2	NA	NA	13	CASRYGEVGELFF	TGTGCCAGCCGGTACGGAGAGGTCGGGGAGCTGTTTTTT
TRBV9	TRBJ2-2	NA	NA	12	CASSIGPGELFF	TGTGCCAGCAGCATCGGGCCCGGGGAGCTGTTTTTT
TRBV2	TRBJ1-6	NA	NA	15	CASSEGWTANSPLHF	TGTGCCAGCAGTGAAGGGTGGACTGCAAATTCACCCCTCCACTTT
TRBV19	TRBJ1-2	NA	NA	13	CASSISRAQGYTF	TGTGCCAGTAGTATTTCCAGGGCCCAAGGCTACACCTTC
TRBV5-8	TRBJ2-3	NA	NA	13	CASSSDGTDTQYF	TGTGCCAGCAGCTCGGACGGTACAGATACGCAGTATTTT
TRBV27	TRBJ2-3	NA	TRBD1	16	CASSLTRDRVRSTQYF	TGTGCCAGCAGCCTAACCCGGGACAGGGTTCGGTCTACGCAGTATTTT